Below are 16 T cell receptor beta chains sequenced from a single sample in a study of control samples from healthy donors and cancer patients. Assay: immunoSEQ multiplex PCR; the TCRdb copy retains only in-frame clones and omits some. The sample lists 120,000 or so clones; over 80% were seen once. Sequencing was carried out using PBMCs. The receptors shown here come from a man aged 80 or over with head and neck cancer.

This clone occurred once. The chain is built from TRBV5-1 and TRBJ1-1; 8 bases line up with TRBD1. CDR3 length: 15 residues. V gave up 3 bases and J gave up 5 bases; unmatched junction bases: 9. The V gene's germline CDR1 is SGHRS and CDR2 YFSETQ. The CDR3 spells CASSSGQGFRTEAFF. The CDR3 DNA sequence: TGCGCCAGCAGCTCCGGACAGGGCTTTAGAACTGAAGCTTTCTTT.

This clone was picked up one time. The chain carries TRBV13 and TRBJ2-1, with D possibly being TRBD1 (5 bases). This CDR3 region has 12 residues. Germline loops: CDR1 PRHDT, CDR2 FYEKMQ (reference sequence). The V end was cut by 0 bases, the J end by 10 bases, with 7 bases between. This CDR3 is CASSLGPGEQFF. The CDR3 DNA is TGTGCCAGCAGCTTAGGGCCAGGGGAGCAGTTCTTC.

The chain links TRBV11-3 to TRBJ2-3; either TRBD1 or TRBD2 may supply D (5 bases each). Germline V CDR1 and CDR2: SGHNT, YENEEA. Deletions cut 1 base from V and 6 bases from J, with 11 bases between. The CDR3 extends over 14 amino acids. The CDR3 reads CASSLGGPADTQYF. CDR3 DNA sequence: TGTGCCAGCAGCTTAGGGGGACCCGCGGATACGCAGTATTTT.

This clone is a singleton in its sample. The chain couples TRBV4-3 to TRBJ1-5; no firm D call. CDR1 and CDR2 from the germline V gene are LGHNA and YSLEER. The CDR3 is 14 amino acids. V was shortened by 0 bases and J by 4 bases, with 7 bases between the two germline ends. The CDR3 DNA is TGCGCCAGCAGCCAAGATTTCAGGAATCAGCCCCAGCATTTT. It is translated as CASSQDFRNQPQHF.

This chain uses TRBV19 with TRBJ1-2, with D possibly matching TRBD1 (5 bases). From germline, CDR1 is LNHDA and CDR2 SQIVND (reference sequence). The CDR3 consists of 12 residues. Between the trimmed V and J ends, which lost 7 bases and 5 bases, there was a span of 11 bases. CDR3: CASTSGLYGYTF. The CDR3 DNA reads as TGTGCCAGTACCTCGGGACTTTATGGCTACACCTTC.

This clone was observed once. The genes are TRBV3-1 (or the pseudogene TRBV3-2) and TRBJ1-1, with a weak D call TRBD1 (6 bases). CDR3 length: 13 amino acids. The germline V gene encodes CDR1 LGHDT and CDR2 YNNKEL (reference sequence). V was trimmed by 2 bases and J by 7 bases, leaving 11 bases between them. The CDR3 DNA sequence: TGTGCCAGCAGCCAAAGAGGACAGCTTGAAGCTTTCTTT. Its translation is CASSQRGQLEAFF.

This chain links TRBV29-1 with TRBJ2-7; 7 bases map to TRBD2. This CDR3 contains 12 residues. The J segment lost 5 bases and the V segment lost 3 bases, leaving 4 bases of the junction unmatched. The V gene's germline CDR1 is SQVTM and CDR2 ANQGSEA. Written as DNA, the CDR3 is TGCAGCGTTGAGGGAGGGACCCACGAGCAGTACTTC. Its protein product is CSVEGGTHEQYF.

This chain joins TRBV18 and TRBJ2-1, with 8 bases matching TRBD2. With V trimmed by 3 bases and J by 6 bases, 10 bases remained unmatched. Germline values: CDR1 KGHSH, CDR2 LQKENI. The CDR3 is 16 residues long. Here the CDR3 reads CASSPASGGLSNEQFF. CDR3 in DNA: TGTGCCAGCTCACCCGCGTCGGGGGGGCTCAGCAATGAGCAGTTCTTC.

The chain uses TRBV6-5 and TRBJ1-1; D gene ambiguous. V was clipped by 7 bases and J by 3 bases, with 15 bases between them. This CDR3 comprises 14 residues. Germline V gene sequence: CDR1 MNHEY, CDR2 SVGAGI. The CDR3 sequence is CASTPLGGHTEAFF. The CDR3, as DNA: TGTGCCAGCACTCCCCTGGGAGGCCACACTGAAGCTTTCTTT.

V usage is TRBV19 and J usage is TRBJ2-7; 10 bases are a match to TRBD2. J gave up 5 bases and V 6 bases, and 10 bases lay outside the gene matches. CDR3 size: 15 residues. Germline CDR1 LNHDA, CDR2 SQIVND (reference sequence). CDR3 protein: CASSPEAGGWNEQYF. The CDR3 region has the DNA TGTGCCAGTAGCCCAGAAGCGGGAGGGTGGAACGAGCAGTACTTC.

V usage is TRBV5-5 and J usage is TRBJ2-3; weak D call: TRBD1 (6 bases). In germline, CDR1 is SGHKS, CDR2 YYEKEE (reference sequence). Trimming shortened V by 0 bases and J by 1 base, and 12 bases separated the two germline ends. The CDR3 totals 16 residues. As DNA, the CDR3 is TGTGCCAGCAGCTTGGTGGGGGCCCTCGGCACAGATACGCAGTATTTT. It yields the protein CASSLVGALGTDTQYF.

The gene calls are TRBV27 and TRBJ2-3; perhaps TRBD2 as D (6 bases). Germline lookup yields CDR1 MNHEY and CDR2 SMNVEV (reference sequence). The CDR3 sequence is 15 residues long. With 6 bases removed from V and 0 bases from J, the gap between germline ends came to 13 bases. The CDR3 sequence: CASSWDWFSTDTQYF. CDR3 nucleotide sequence: TGTGCCAGCAGCTGGGACTGGTTCAGCACAGATACGCAGTATTTT.

CDR3 bases: TGTGCCAGCAGAATCCAGGCTCCCGGGGAGCTGTTTTTT. It translates to CASRIQAPGELFF. The J gene is TRBJ2-2, the V gene TRBV6-5; D is unresolved. Trimming shortened V by 6 bases and J by 6 bases, and 11 bases separated the two germline ends. The length of the CDR3 is 13 residues. Germline V gives CDR1 MNHEY, CDR2 SVGAGI.

J is TRBJ2-7 and V is TRBV19; D uncertain. The CDR3 consists of 11 residues. From germline, CDR1 is LNHDA and CDR2 SQIVND (reference sequence). V was trimmed by 1 base and J by 5 bases, leaving 3 bases between them. The CDR3 is CASSIANEQYF. CDR3 in DNA: TGTGCCAGTAGTATAGCTAACGAGCAGTACTTC.

The J gene is TRBJ2-7, the V gene TRBV7-9; tentatively, D is TRBD2 (6 bases). The V end was cut by 5 bases, the J end by 3 bases, with 11 bases between. From germline, CDR1 is SEHNR and CDR2 FQNEAQ (reference sequence). The CDR3 totals 13 residues. The CDR3 bases are TGTGCCAGCAGCCCGCGGGGCCGCTACGAGCAGTACTTC. It encodes CASSPRGRYEQYF.

This clone was found once. The V and J genes are TRBV10-3 and TRBJ1-2; TRBD1 matches 10 bases. With V trimmed by 2 bases and J by 8 bases, 14 bases remained unmatched. The germline V gene has CDR1 ENHRY and CDR2 SYGVKD. This CDR3 region has 17 residues. The CDR3 sequence is CAISEPDGQGVRRGYTF. The CDR3 DNA reads as TGTGCCATCAGTGAGCCGGACGGACAGGGGGTAAGGAGGGGCTACACCTTC.